This TCR beta chain was captured by sequencing in a study of cytomegalovirus exposure and HLA in healthy donors. Across the whole study: Earlier findings included 90 million to 120 million unique TCR beta sequences obtained from about 170 million T cells. Study results and caveats: Rarity marked most TCR sequences, yet some public TCRs occurred in many donors. In a later analysis, V- and J-gene trimming of beta chains associated with a DCLRE1C missense variant, replicated independently. The investigators catalogued 150 to 200 TCR beta chains as cytomegalovirus-associated.

Trimming at V came to 5 bases and at J to 9 bases, leaving 7 bases not matched to a gene. The germline V gene encodes CDR1 SGHVS and CDR2 FQNEAQ. The CDR3 consists of 16 residues. As regards this clone: What it binds is not known.

PCR used 60 Vbeta primers and 13 Jbeta primers. Profiling relied on immunoSEQ multiplex PCR, and the TCRdb table lists in-frame clones only, not all of them. The table shows some 130,000 clones, with more than 65% occurring only once. The rearrangement links TRBV7-8 to TRBJ2-1; 16 nucleotides align to TRBD2. The sequencing input was PBMCs. The clonotype was recovered from a male donor in good health and CMV-seropositive. CDR3 DNA sequence: TGTGCCAGCAGCGCCCCTGGGACTAGCGGGGGGGGTGAGCAGTTCTTC. Its translation: CASSAPGTSGGGEQFF.